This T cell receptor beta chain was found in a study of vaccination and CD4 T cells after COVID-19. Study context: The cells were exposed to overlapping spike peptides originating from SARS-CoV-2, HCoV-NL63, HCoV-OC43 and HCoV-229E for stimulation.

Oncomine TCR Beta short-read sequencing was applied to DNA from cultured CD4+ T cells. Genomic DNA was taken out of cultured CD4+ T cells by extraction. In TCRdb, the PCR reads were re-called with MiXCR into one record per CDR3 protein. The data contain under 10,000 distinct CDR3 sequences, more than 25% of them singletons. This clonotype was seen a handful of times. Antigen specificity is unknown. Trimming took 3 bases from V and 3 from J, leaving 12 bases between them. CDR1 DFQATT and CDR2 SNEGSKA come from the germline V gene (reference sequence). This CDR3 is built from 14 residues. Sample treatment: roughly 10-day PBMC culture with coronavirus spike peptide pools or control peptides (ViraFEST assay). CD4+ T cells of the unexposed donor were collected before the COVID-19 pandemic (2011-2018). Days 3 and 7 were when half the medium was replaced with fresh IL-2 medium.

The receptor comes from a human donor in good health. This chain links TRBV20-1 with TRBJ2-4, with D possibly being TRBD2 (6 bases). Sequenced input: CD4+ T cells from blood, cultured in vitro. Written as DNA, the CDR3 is TGCAGTGCTAGGGAGGGCCGAGACAAAAACATTCAGTACTTC. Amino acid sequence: CSAREGRDKNIQYF.